This is a list of T cell receptor beta chains from one sample in a study of cytomegalovirus exposure and HLA in healthy donors. Sequenced by immunoSEQ multiplex PCR; TCRdb stores in-frame clones only, minus some. This table has more than 95,000 clones, more than 60% appearing once. The sequencing input was PBMCs. These receptors all stem from a male donor in good health and CMV-seronegative. Each CDR3 is given with its conserved first and last residue. A D gene is named only where the DNA matches it firmly. Size values are once, few and many counts, or a class for expanded clones, and some rows have none.

many	TRBV6-1	TRBJ2-2	TRBD2	CASNPGLETGELFF	TGTGCCAGCAATCCGGGACTAGAGACCGGGGAGCTGTTTTTT
NA	TRBV19	TRBJ1-1	NA	CASSIYWDTSMNTEAFF	TGTGCCAGTAGTATATACTGGGACACGAGCATGAACACTGAAGCTTTCTTT
NA	TRBV18	TRBJ2-7	NA	CASSPNRESYEQYF	TGTGCCAGCTCACCTAACAGGGAATCCTACGAGCAGTACTTC
NA	TRBV27	TRBJ1-1	TRBD1	CASSFRGGTVNTEAFF	TGTGCCAGCAGTTTTAGAGGGGGGACAGTGAACACTGAAGCTTTCTTT
NA	TRBV6-5	TRBJ2-3	TRBD2	CASSYSLAGGTQYF	TGTGCCAGCAGTTACTCGCTAGCGGGAGGCACGCAGTATTTT
NA	TRBV5-1	TRBJ2-7	NA	CASSLAQDEEDEQYF	TGCGCCAGCAGCTTGGCCCAAGATGAGGAGGACGAGCAGTACTTC
NA	TRBV9	TRBJ2-5	TRBD2	CASSPGTSGIVETQYF	TGTGCCAGCAGCCCGGGAACTAGCGGGATCGTTGAGACCCAGTACTTC
NA	TRBV19	TRBJ2-7	NA	CASSLGTSSPEQYF	TGTGCCAGTAGTCTCGGGACATCGTCTCCCGAGCAGTACTTC
NA	TRBV6-5	TRBJ2-4	TRBD2	CASSAGDGKNIQYF	TGTGCCAGCAGCGCGGGAGATGGTAAAAACATTCAGTACTTC
NA	TRBV6-6	TRBJ1-5	TRBD1	CASGKGQTTNQPQHF	TGTGCCAGCGGAAAGGGACAGACTACCAATCAGCCCCAGCATTTT
NA	TRBV20-1	TRBJ2-7	NA	CSAGVREQYF	TGCAGTGCTGGAGTGCGCGAGCAGTACTTC
NA	TRBV18	TRBJ1-1	NA	CASSPMGAGDTEAFF	TGTGCCAGCTCACCCATGGGGGCTGGGGACACTGAAGCTTTCTTT
once	TRBV27	TRBJ2-1	NA	CASSLAGGYYNEQFF	TGTGCCAGCAGTTTGGCAGGGGGGTACTACAATGAGCAGTTCTTC
once	TRBV5-5	TRBJ2-7	TRBD2	CASSFLTGLAVSSYEQYF	TGTGCCAGCAGCTTCCTGACCGGACTAGCGGTAAGCTCCTACGAGCAGTACTTC
NA	TRBV4-2	TRBJ2-5	TRBD2	CASSQGLAGTETQYF	TGTGCCAGCAGCCAAGGGCTAGCGGGAACCGAGACCCAGTACTTC
NA	TRBV28	TRBJ2-7	TRBD2	CASSIGTSGRSEQYF	TGTGCCAGCAGTATAGGGACTAGCGGGAGGAGCGAGCAGTACTTC
NA	TRBV11-3	TRBJ2-1	NA	CASSLPLNEQFF	TGTGCCAGCAGCTTACCCCTGAATGAGCAGTTCTTC
few	TRBV4-3	TRBJ2-3	NA	CASSQAVVGADTQYF	TGCGCCAGCAGCCAAGCGGTCGTAGGGGCAGATACGCAGTATTTT
few	TRBV7-2	TRBJ2-2	NA	CASSWGVTGELFF	TGTGCCAGCAGCTGGGGGGTCACCGGGGAGCTGTTTTTT
NA	TRBV5-4	TRBJ1-1	TRBD1	CASSLPAGDRAGTEAFF	TGTGCCAGCAGCTTGCCCGCCGGGGACAGGGCGGGTACTGAAGCTTTCTTT
NA	TRBV6-5	TRBJ2-7	NA	CASSGTTYEQYF	TGTGCCAGCAGTGGGACAACTTACGAGCAGTACTTC
NA	TRBV10-3	TRBJ2-7	TRBD2	CASRTEREGPHEQYF	TGTGCCTCGCGAACGGAGCGGGAGGGTCCCCACGAGCAGTACTTC
NA	TRBV10-3	TRBJ2-3	TRBD2	CAISDIAGNTDTQYF	TGTGCCATCAGTGATATAGCGGGGAACACAGATACGCAGTATTTT
NA	TRBV6-5	TRBJ2-1	NA	CASRRSSYNEQFF	TGTGCCAGCAGGCGGAGCTCCTACAATGAGCAGTTCTTC
NA	TRBV28	TRBJ2-1	NA	CASRGVRGDNEQFF	TGTGCCAGCAGGGGGGTCAGGGGGGACAATGAGCAGTTCTTC
NA	TRBV29-1	TRBJ2-5	TRBD2	CSVGTSGKETQYF	TGCAGCGTCGGGACTAGCGGAAAAGAGACCCAGTACTTC
few	TRBV11-3	TRBJ2-1	TRBD2	CASSFPQLAGNEQFF	TGTGCCAGCAGCTTTCCCCAACTAGCGGGAAACGAGCAGTTCTTC
NA	TRBV5-6	TRBJ2-7	NA	CASSLAEEIYEQYF	TGTGCCAGCAGCTTGGCTGAGGAAATCTACGAGCAGTACTTC